Described below is a single T cell receptor (beta chain) sequence and its context. Its antigen remains unknown. Exclusion of patients followed from uncontrolled infection, other autoimmune disease, pregnancy or lactation. This sample stems from a study of T cells in Graves' hyperthyroidism and ophthalmopathy. V gave up 3 bases and J gave up 5 bases; unmatched junction bases: 7. The CDR3 extends over 16 amino acids. Germline loops: CDR1 MGHRA, CDR2 YSYEKL. Study outcomes and limitations: A 13 V-J signature model discriminated ophthalmopathy versus stable hyperthyroidism.

Researchers took RNA transcripts and amplified the TCR beta CDR3 regions from them. First-round RT-PCR targeting the TCR CDR3 was performed with the HTBI primer set. MiXCR, run by TCRdb on the multiplex PCR reads, gives a single entry per CDR3 protein. The table records 45,000 to 75,000 distinct CDR3 sequences, about 50% of them present only once. This receptor was obtained from a woman aged 25 to 39 with Graves' ophthalmopathy. This chain joins TRBV4-1 and TRBJ2-5; 12 bases are shared with TRBD2. Source material: blood. The CDR3 DNA is TGCGCCAGCAGCCAGTCGACTAGCGGGAGAACTGAGACCCAGTACTTC. This sequence encodes CASSQSTSGRTETQYF.